These T cell receptor beta chains were read from a single sample in a study of shared clonotypes between healthy human individuals. The protocol was immunoSEQ multiplex PCR, while the TCRdb copy is restricted to in-frame clones and leaves out a portion. The table includes 500,000 to 550,000 clones, around 95% detected once. The sequencing sample was made of naive CD4+ T cells sorted from blood. The receptors derive from a woman aged 30 to 39 in good health. The CDR3 runs from the conserved cysteine through the conserved F or W. Each record gives: V gene, J gene, CDR3 protein.

V gene: TRBV28
J gene: .
CDR3 protein: CASSGRGNEQYF

V gene: TRBV9
J gene: TRBJ2-1
CDR3 protein: CASSAPGGSIAAFF

V gene: TRBV5-1
J gene: TRBJ1-4
CDR3 protein: CASSLTRPTNEKLFF

V gene: TRBV30
J gene: TRBJ2-1
CDR3 protein: CAWSVWGRQYNEQFF

V gene: TRBV9
J gene: TRBJ2-4
CDR3 protein: CASSVGTGDLAKNIQYF

V gene: TRBV6-5
J gene: TRBJ2-5
CDR3 protein: CASSQHGETQYF

V gene: TRBV28
J gene: TRBJ1-1
CDR3 protein: CASSLVSHFRGTEAFF

V gene: TRBV5-1
J gene: .
CDR3 protein: CASSDRTDEQYF

V gene: TRBV13
J gene: TRBJ2-7
CDR3 protein: CASSSGTPWKPDYEQYF

V gene: TRBV2
J gene: TRBJ1-5
CDR3 protein: CATSDRVSNQPQHF

V gene: TRBV25-1
J gene: TRBJ2-7
CDR3 protein: CASSELGTSGYEQYF

V gene: TRBV7-2
J gene: TRBJ1-2
CDR3 protein: CASSLRRSGANYGYTF

V gene: TRBV11-1
J gene: TRBJ2-5
CDR3 protein: CASSPVNREMETQYF

V gene: TRBV6-1
J gene: TRBJ1-1
CDR3 protein: CASSPLGEVRTEAFF

V gene: TRBV19
J gene: TRBJ1-5
CDR3 protein: CASSPLGQGIGSNQSQHF

V gene: TRBV4-1
J gene: TRBJ2-3
CDR3 protein: CASSQARSSLQVAQTDTQYF

V gene: TRBV6-4
J gene: TRBJ1-2
CDR3 protein: CASSDSGHPRARGYTF

V gene: TRBV5-1
J gene: TRBJ2-7
CDR3 protein: CASSLWPGQDTYEQYF

V gene: TRBV4-1
J gene: .
CDR3 protein: CASSPTGLAGAWDEQYF

V gene: TRBV27
J gene: TRBJ2-7
CDR3 protein: CASSLRPPGQGTYEQYF

V gene: TRBV6-5
J gene: TRBJ2-7
CDR3 protein: CASSRTALNYEQYF

V gene: TRBV18
J gene: TRBJ1-1
CDR3 protein: CASSPNRMNTEAFF

V gene: TRBV4-1
J gene: .
CDR3 protein: CASSQPSYEQYF

V gene: TRBV7-2
J gene: TRBJ2-3
CDR3 protein: CASSLEAFRTDTQYF

V gene: TRBV7-6
J gene: TRBJ2-2
CDR3 protein: CASSLVPSGNTGELFF

V gene: TRBV28
J gene: TRBJ1-6
CDR3 protein: CASSFGRDNSPLHF

V gene: TRBV28
J gene: TRBJ2-3
CDR3 protein: CASNSGQGTSPTDTQYF

V gene: TRBV27
J gene: TRBJ2-3
CDR3 protein: CASSPGTSGTTDTQYF

V gene: TRBV19
J gene: TRBJ1-5
CDR3 protein: CASAGAGWYSNQPQHF

V gene: TRBV29-1
J gene: TRBJ2-1
CDR3 protein: CSDLRILEQFF